What follows is one T cell receptor (beta chain) and its context. With 10 bases removed from V and 1 base from J, the gap between germline ends came to 13 bases. Germline CDR1 SGHVS, CDR2 FQNEAQ. CDR3 length: 13 amino acids. The data were taken from a study of CD8+CD57+ T cells in acquired aplastic anemia. The sequenced patients had an expansion of CD8+CD57+ cells seen by flow cytometry. CDR3 and TCR beta VDJ profiling relied on a genomic DNA template. TCRdb reprocessed the reads via MiXCR and lists one record per CDR3 protein. The sample comprises around 130,000 distinct CDR3 sequences, 58% of which are singletons, and roughly 32% rests with the top ten.

Sample: sorted CD4+, CD8+, or CD8+CD57+ T cells (not recorded which) from PBMCs. The chain is built from TRBV7-8 and TRBJ1-1; no firm D call. The sequence derives from a human donor with aplastic anemia. The CDR3 bases are TGTGCCAACCGGAGGGTTGGGAACACTGAAGCTTTCTTT. This encodes CANRRVGNTEAFF.